The 20 T cell receptor beta chains presented below share a single source sample, sequenced in a study of shared clonotypes between healthy human individuals. Method: immunoSEQ multiplex PCR; TCRdb's copy keeps in-frame clones and lacks some. The sample includes 2 million to 2.5 million clones, 80% to 95% of them seen just once. The specimen was naive CD4+ T cells from PBMCs. The subset is: CD45RA+ positively selected. These receptors were obtained from a man aged 18 to 30 in good health. Some clones in this sample may be carry-over from other donors' samples.

The V and J genes are TRBV7-2 and TRBJ2-4; D might be TRBD1 (5 bases). V shed 5 bases and J shed 0 bases, with 14 bases lying between them. Germline V gene data show CDR1 as SGHTA and CDR2 as FQGNSA. This CDR3 spans 16 amino acids. The CDR3 DNA reads as TGTGCCAGCAGCCATCGACAGACACTAGCCAAAAACATTCAGTACTTC. This sequence encodes CASSHRQTLAKNIQYF.

The V gene is TRBV30, the J gene TRBJ2-5; 10 bases are a match to TRBD1. CDR1 and CDR2 from the germline V gene are GTSNPN and SVGIG (reference sequence). Trimming removed 0 bases from V and 4 bases from J; junction bases left unmatched: 5. The CDR3 is 15 residues long. The CDR3 spells CAWSVGTGAPETQYF. CDR3 DNA: TGTGCCTGGAGTGTGGGGACAGGGGCCCCAGAGACCCAGTACTTC.

The V call is TRBV5-1, the J call TRBJ2-1; TRBD2 is a possible D gene (5 bases). Germline-derived CDR1 and CDR2 are SGHRS and YFSETQ. The CDR3 contains 15 residues. Trimming left V 3 bases short and J 9 bases short, with 19 bases between. The CDR3 nucleotides are TGCGCCAGCAGCTCACCGGTTGGGCATCGGGGTGAGCAGTTCTTC. Its translation is CASSSPVGHRGEQFF.

This chain connects TRBV7-8 to TRBJ1-2; D is unclear. CDR3 length: 17 residues. With 0 bases removed from V and 0 bases from J, the gap between germline ends came to 14 bases. Germline V gives CDR1 SGHVS, CDR2 FQNEAQ. The CDR3 DNA is TGTGCCAGCAGCTTAGCGAGGAACAGCCGACCTAACTATGGCTACACCTTC. The encoded protein is CASSLARNSRPNYGYTF.

The rearrangement joins TRBV5-4 to TRBJ1-1; D ambiguous. The CDR3 runs 14 residues. Germline CDR1 and CDR2: SGHNT and YYREEE (reference sequence). V was pared by 1 base and J by 0 bases, with 7 bases between. CDR3 sequence (DNA): TGTGCCAGCAGCTTGAACGGGATGAACACTGAAGCTTTCTTT. It yields the protein CASSLNGMNTEAFF.

The V call is TRBV7-6, the J call TRBJ2-7; weak D call: TRBD1 (6 bases). The germline CDR1 and CDR2 sequences are SGHVS and FNYEAQ. The length of the CDR3 is 15 residues. The ends were cut back, 0 bases at V and 3 bases at J, with 12 bases in the middle. The CDR3 loop reads CASSLAGTSDYEQYF. The CDR3 region has the DNA TGTGCCAGCAGCTTAGCTGGGACATCAGACTACGAGCAGTACTTC.

The J gene is TRBJ2-1, the V gene TRBV28, with TRBD1 matching over 8 bases. From germline, CDR1 is MDHEN and CDR2 SYDVKM. The CDR3 sequence is 15 residues long. The trim removed 6 bases at V and 4 bases at J, leaving 8 bases unmatched. This chain's CDR3 is CASRNRDRSYNEQFF. Here the CDR3 DNA reads TGTGCCAGCAGAAACCGGGACAGGAGTTACAATGAGCAGTTCTTC.

CDR3 nucleotides: TGTGCCAGCAGCCGGTGGCTAGCGGGAGGGTCCTACGAGCAGTACTTC. Encoded protein: CASSRWLAGGSYEQYF. The rearrangement joins TRBV27 to TRBJ2-7; TRBD2 matches at 12 bases. V was clipped by 6 bases and J by 1 base; unmatched bases: 7. Germline CDR1 reads MNHEY; CDR2 reads SMNVEV (reference sequence). This CDR3 is 16 amino acids long.

The CDR3 loop reads CASKSLAGGPGEQYF. CDR3 nucleotide sequence: TGCGCCAGCAAATCACTAGCGGGAGGGCCCGGCGAGCAGTACTTC. The genes are TRBV5-1 and TRBJ2-7, with 13 bases fitting TRBD2. The CDR3 is 15 amino acids. The germline V gene encodes CDR1 SGHRS and CDR2 YFSETQ. V lost 6 bases, J lost 6 bases, and 9 bases stayed unmatched.

The chain links TRBV7-2 to TRBJ1-2; D perhaps matches TRBD1 (6 bases). V lost 6 bases and J lost 7, with 12 bases in between. The CDR3 extends over 12 amino acids. Germline V gene lookup returns CDR1 SGHTA and CDR2 FQGNSA. CDR3 sequence: CASSSGAGGYTF. CDR3 DNA: TGTGCCAGCAGTTCGGGGGCGGGTGGCTACACCTTC.

The chain uses TRBV10-3 and TRBJ2-1, with 7 bases lining up with TRBD1. The V segment lost 0 bases and the J segment 14 bases; nucleotides outside the gene matches: 13. The CDR3 length is 15 residues. The germline V gene encodes CDR1 ENHRY and CDR2 SYGVKD. The CDR3 DNA reads TGTGCCATCAGTGAGTCGCCTCGGCAGGGGGAAGTTAAGTTCTTC. The encoded protein is CAISESPRQGEVKFF.

This clone showed up just once. The chain recombines TRBV28 with TRBJ2-1, with D possibly matching TRBD2 (5 bases). The V and J ends lost 6 bases and 0 bases respectively, with 15 bases between them. The CDR3 is 16 amino acids. Germline assignment: CDR1 MDHEN and CDR2 SYDVKM. Written as DNA, the CDR3 is TGTGCCAGCAGCCACGGAGGCGCTACCTCCTACAATGAGCAGTTCTTC. Protein product: CASSHGGATSYNEQFF. Full variable domain (remainder filled in from reference TRBV28 and TRBJ2-1): DVKVTQSSRYLVKRTGEKVFLECVQDMDHENMFWYRQDPGLGLRLIYFSYDVKMKEKGDIPEGYSVSREKKERFSLILESASTNQTSMYLCASSHGGATSYNEQFFGPGTRLTVL.

This chain's CDR3 is CASSLGQTLAKNIQYF. The DNA of the CDR3 is TGCGCCAGCAGCTTGGGGCAGACGCTAGCCAAAAACATTCAGTACTTC. V usage is TRBV5-1 and J usage is TRBJ2-4; no reliable D call. V was shortened by 0 bases and J by 0 bases, with 10 bases between the two germline ends. Germline CDR1 is SGHRS and CDR2 is YFSETQ. The length of the CDR3 is 16 residues.

CDR3 bases: TGCGCCAGCAGCCAAAGGACCCTGGGTGAAAAACTGTTTTTT. Its translation: CASSQRTLGEKLFF. The J gene is TRBJ1-4, the V gene TRBV4-1; D gene ambiguous. The CDR3 extends over 14 amino acids. Between the trimmed V and J ends, which lost 2 bases and 7 bases, there was a span of 11 bases. The germline V gene encodes CDR1 MGHRA and CDR2 YSYEKL.

The chain joins TRBV5-1 to TRBJ2-1, with a weak D call TRBD2 (6 bases). V was trimmed by 3 bases and J by 5 bases, leaving 9 bases between them. The CDR3 spans 13 residues. Germline values: CDR1 SGHRS, CDR2 YFSETQ. In nucleotides, the CDR3 is TGCGCCAGCAGCTGGGAGGCAAACAATGAGCAGTTCTTC. As protein: CASSWEANNEQFF.

The chain recombines TRBV18 with TRBJ2-4; TRBD1 might be the D (5 bases). Per the germline V gene, CDR1 is KGHSH and CDR2 is LQKENI. The CDR3 covers 15 residues. V lost 1 base and J lost 5, with 12 bases in between. Written as DNA, the CDR3 is TGTGCCAGCTCACCACGGAAGGGGCTTGAAAACATTCAGTACTTC. Its protein is CASSPRKGLENIQYF.

The chain combines TRBV28 with TRBJ1-5; 9 bases map to TRBD1. V lost 3 bases and J lost 6; bases outside the gene matches: 9. Germline CDR1 and CDR2: MDHEN and SYDVKM. The CDR3 loop spans 16 amino acids. The CDR3: CASSFIPGQGSQPQHF. As DNA, the CDR3 is TGTGCCAGCAGTTTCATCCCGGGACAGGGTTCTCAGCCCCAGCATTTT.

The rearrangement uses TRBV9 and TRBJ1-1; TRBD1 is a possible D gene (6 bases). Germline assignment: CDR1 SGDLS and CDR2 YYNGEE. V lost 7 bases, J lost 1 base, and 14 bases lay in between. This CDR3 has 14 amino acids. CDR3 sequence: CASSQTGQNTEAFF. CDR3 nucleotides: TGTGCCAGCTCGCAGACAGGTCAGAACACTGAAGCTTTCTTT.

The chain recombines TRBV11-2 with TRBJ1-1; D unresolved. This CDR3 comprises 12 residues. The germline gives CDR1 SGHAT, CDR2 FQNNGV. V lost 0 bases to trimming and J lost 5 bases, with 4 bases between them. The CDR3 coding sequence is TGTGCCAGCAGCTTAGATGTGACTGAAGCTTTCTTT. Translation gives CASSLDVTEAFF.

A few counts support this clone. The J gene is TRBJ1-5, the V gene TRBV2, with D maybe TRBD1 (6 bases). The germline V gene encodes CDR1 SNHLY and CDR2 FYNNEI. The V end was cut by 5 bases, the J end by 2 bases, with 13 bases between. The length of the CDR3 is 15 residues. The CDR3: CASSPQGYGNQPQHF. CDR3 nucleotides: TGTGCCAGCAGTCCGCAGGGGTACGGCAATCAGCCCCAGCATTTT. Full variable domain (outside the CDR3, taken from reference TRBV2 and TRBJ1-5): EPEVTQTPSHQVTQMGQEVILRCVPISNHLYFYWYRQILGQKVEFLVSFYNNEISEKSEIFDDQFSVERPDGSNFTLKIRSTKLEDSAMYFCASSPQGYGNQPQHFGDGTRLSIL.